This TCR beta chain was identified during a study of OX40 agonist ivuxolimab in advanced cancers. Study observations and caveats: Average numbers of expanded clones were greater in CD8+ T cells than in CD4+. Dose levels from 0.1 to 3.0 mg/kg saw CD4+ and CD8+ blood T cells expand clonally by week 6.

Samples of blood were obtained at baseline, on cycle 4 day 1, and on cycle 7 day 1. Only in-frame clones appear in the TCRdb table, and some are missing; sequencing was by immunoSEQ multiplex PCR. The sample includes roughly 92,000 clones, 70% to 85% seen only once; the top ten take roughly 5.4%. Comments on this clone: Its target is not known.

Per germline, CDR1 SGHRS and CDR2 YFSETQ. CDR3 length equals 16 residues. Unmatched junction bases numbered 10, after V lost 4 bases and J lost 1 base. The rearrangement links TRBV5-1 to TRBJ2-5, with 7 bases lining up with TRBD2. Specimen: CD4+ or CD8+ T cells sorted from blood, collected in a trial of the OX40 agonist ivuxolimab. The receptor comes from an adult with an advanced solid tumor such as melanoma, head and neck, liver or kidney cancer. The CDR3 DNA reads as TGCGCCAGCAGCACCCTTCTGGGCGGGAGCCAAGAGACCCAGTACTTC. Translating gives CASSTLLGGSQETQYF.